One and the same sample provided the 13 T cell receptor beta chains below, sequenced in a study of cytomegalovirus exposure and HLA in healthy donors. PCR was performed using 60 Vbeta and 13 Jbeta primers. TCRdb keeps only in-frame clones here, not all; method: immunoSEQ multiplex PCR. This table holds about 180,000 clones, 75% to 85% found once. Sequenced: PBMCs. These receptors all come from a woman younger than 35 in good health and CMV-seropositive.

The chain joins TRBV19 to TRBJ1-4; D not resolved. Trimming removed 7 bases at V and 0 bases at J, with 18 bases between. The CDR3 runs to 17 residues. The V gene's germline CDR1 is LNHDA and CDR2 SQIVND (reference sequence). CDR3 sequence (DNA): TGTGCCAGTAAAACTCTGGGTAGGGAGGCAACTAATGAAAAACTGTTTTTT. It codes for CASKTLGREATNEKLFF.

The rearrangement uses TRBV15 and TRBJ1-4; 9 nucleotides agree with TRBD1. Germline V lookup: CDR1 LNHNV, CDR2 YYDKDF (reference sequence). CDR3 size: 20 residues. V dropped 4 bases and J dropped 0; count of bases not matched to a gene: 15. CDR3 coding DNA: TGTGCCACCAGCATCCGGGACAGGGACCCACTTGCCACAACTAATGAAAAACTGTTTTTT. Amino acid sequence: CATSIRDRDPLATTNEKLFF.

This clone has only a few counts. The J gene is TRBJ1-5, the V gene TRBV6-6; D not certain. From germline, CDR1 is MNHNY and CDR2 SVGAGI (reference sequence). This CDR3 region has 14 residues. The V end lost 0 bases, the J end lost 6 bases, and 9 bases lay between the germline ends. In DNA, the CDR3 is TGTGCCAGCAGTTACTCGGGAAGCGGTCAGCCCCAGCATTTT. Amino acids: CASSYSGSGQPQHF.

This chain connects TRBV5-4 to TRBJ1-1; 11 nucleotides match TRBD1. This CDR3 contains 15 residues. CDR1 is SGHNT and CDR2 is YYREEE in the germline V gene (reference sequence). V shed 4 bases, J shed 6 bases, and the junction held 8 bases outside the gene matches. The DNA of the CDR3 is TGTGCCAGCAGCCCGGGGACAGGGGGTAGGTCTGAAGCTTTCTTT. Translated: CASSPGTGGRSEAFF.

As concerns this clone: A junction end diverges from the germline sequence, so it may reflect a read error. The chain combines TRBV6-1 with TRBJ2-2; TRBD1 is a possible D gene (7 bases). The CDR3 has 14 amino acids. CDR1 and CDR2 from the germline V gene are MNHNS and SASEGT. CDR3 coding DNA: TGTGCCAGCAGGCGGGACAGCAACACCGGGAAGCTGTTTTTT. Translating gives CASRRDSNTGKLFF.

The genes are TRBV27 and TRBJ2-3; D is unresolved. The CDR3 is 12 amino acids. The V gene lost 8 bases and the J gene lost 6 bases, with 12 bases spanning the gap. Germline CDR1 is MNHEY and CDR2 is SMNVEV (reference sequence). CDR3 sequence (DNA): TGTGCCAGCCGTTACGGTGCGGATACGCAGTATTTT. The encoded protein is CASRYGADTQYF.

The rearrangement links TRBV27 to TRBJ1-2; D not resolved. This CDR3 region has 14 residues. Deletions cut 5 bases from V and 2 bases from J, with 12 bases between. Germline V gene lookup returns CDR1 MNHEY and CDR2 SMNVEV (reference sequence). In DNA, the CDR3 is TGTGCCAGCAGTGAGGGCTTATTCAACTATGGCTACACCTTC. It translates to CASSEGLFNYGYTF.

This rearrangement joins TRBV7-9 to TRBJ1-2, with D perhaps matching TRBD1 (6 bases). CDR3 length: 14 residues. V gave up 8 bases and J gave up 6 bases, with 19 bases separating them. The V gene's germline CDR1 is SEHNR and CDR2 FQNEAQ (reference sequence). The chain's CDR3 is CASDAGARVNGYTF. The CDR3 DNA sequence: TGTGCCAGCGATGCGGGGGCCAGGGTAAATGGCTACACCTTC.

The chain carries TRBV7-6 and TRBJ2-1, with D possibly being TRBD2 (5 bases). Deletions cut 7 bases from V and 4 bases from J, with 11 bases between. CDR3 length: 13 residues. CDR1 and CDR2 from the germline V gene are SGHVS and FNYEAQ. The CDR3 loop reads CASNNRGYNEQFF. The CDR3 coding sequence is TGTGCCAGCAACAATAGAGGGTACAATGAGCAGTTCTTC.

The CDR3: CASSRPTGSTNEKLFF. The CDR3 DNA is TGTGCCAGCAGCCGTCCGACAGGGTCGACTAATGAAAAACTGTTTTTT. The gene calls are TRBV4-2 and TRBJ1-4; TRBD1 aligns across 7 bases. CDR1 and CDR2 from the germline V gene are LGHNA and YNFKEQ. The CDR3 contains 16 residues. The J segment lost 2 bases and the V segment lost 4 bases, leaving 7 bases of the junction unmatched.

The CDR3 sequence: CAMEPGGGDTGELFF. CDR3 nucleotides: TGTGCCATGGAACCAGGGGGCGGCGACACCGGGGAGCTGTTTTTT. The rearrangement uses TRBV10-3 and TRBJ2-2; 8 nucleotides agree with TRBD1. With 9 bases clipped from V and 3 bases from J, the junction kept 9 bases outside the gene matches. The CDR3 spans 15 residues. Germline V lookup: CDR1 ENHRY, CDR2 SYGVKD.

The genes are TRBV19 and TRBJ1-1, with 8 bases that match TRBD1. The CDR3 consists of 15 residues. V shed 10 bases, J shed 3 bases, and the junction held 13 bases outside the gene matches. Germline assignment: CDR1 LNHDA and CDR2 SQIVND (reference sequence). CDR3 region: CATNLRQGRDTEAFF. CDR3 nucleotides: TGTGCCACCAACCTACGACAGGGGAGAGACACTGAAGCTTTCTTT.

As DNA, the CDR3 is TGTGCCAGCAGCCCTCGGACAGGGAAGCTTGGGGAGCAGTTCTTC. Translated, it gives CASSPRTGKLGEQFF. The J gene is TRBJ2-1, the V gene TRBV7-9; TRBD1 matches 8 bases. J lost 10 bases, V lost 5 bases, and 13 bases had no gene match. The germline gives CDR1 SEHNR, CDR2 FQNEAQ (reference sequence). This CDR3 is 15 amino acids long.